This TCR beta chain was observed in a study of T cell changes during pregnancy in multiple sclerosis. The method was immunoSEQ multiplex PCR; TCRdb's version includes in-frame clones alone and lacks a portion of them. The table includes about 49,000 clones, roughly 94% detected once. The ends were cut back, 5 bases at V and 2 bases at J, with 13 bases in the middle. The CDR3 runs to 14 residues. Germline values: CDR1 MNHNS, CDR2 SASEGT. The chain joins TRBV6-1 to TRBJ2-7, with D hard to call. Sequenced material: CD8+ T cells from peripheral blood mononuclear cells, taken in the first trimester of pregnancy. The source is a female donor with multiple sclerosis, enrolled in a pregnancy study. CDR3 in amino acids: CASSPSGRAYEQYF. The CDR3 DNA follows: TGTGCCAGCAGTCCCTCGGGTCGTGCCTACGAGCAGTACTTC.